This T cell receptor (beta chain) derives from a study of blood T cell repertoires in COVID-19. The V segment lost 4 bases and the J segment 6 bases; nucleotides outside the gene matches: 9. Germline loops: CDR1 SGHVS, CDR2 FQNEAQ. The CDR3 contains 16 residues. The authors' processing: Amplified reference gene primers provided the basis for estimating nucleated cell counts. TCRdb's copy holds only in-frame clones and misses some; the assay was immunoSEQ multiplex PCR. The V and J calls and the clone size are those of that table, but D and trimming were determined from the DNA. There are about 11,000 clones in the sample; 88% occur only once, and 4% to 5.5% lies in the top ten.

The sequencing input was peripheral blood. The chain combines TRBV7-8 with TRBJ2-3; the match to TRBD2 covers 11 bases. The sequence came from a human donor in a cohort sampled during active COVID-19. CDR3 protein: CASSSLAGGPRDTQYF. The CDR3 DNA reads as TGTGCCAGCAGCTCTTTAGCGGGAGGGCCGAGGGATACGCAGTATTTT.